Detailed here is one TCR beta chain. Trimming removed 5 bases from V and 5 bases from J, with 12 bases in between. CDR3 size: 13 residues. Per germline, CDR1 SEHNR and CDR2 FQNEAQ (reference sequence). This sample was included in a study of shared clonotypes between healthy human individuals. Here immunoSEQ multiplex PCR was the method, and the copy in TCRdb shows in-frame clones only, minus some. The sample records 2.3 million or so clones, 85% to 95% being singletons. Sequenced input: naive CD4+ T cells from PBMCs. Subset reported: CD45RA+ positively selected. V is TRBV7-9 and J is TRBJ2-5; unclear D gene. This TCR came from a man aged 18 to 35 in good health. Some clones in this sample may be carry-over from other donors' samples. The CDR3 protein is CASSPIKRETQYF. Written as DNA, the CDR3 is TGTGCCAGCAGCCCGATTAAAAGGGAGACCCAGTACTTC.